This is a list of T cell receptor beta chains from one sample in a study of shared clonotypes between healthy human individuals. Clones were read by immunoSEQ multiplex PCR, and TCRdb kept only the in-frame ones, dropping some. The sample has approximately 740,000 clones, approximately 74% seen once. Sequencing was performed on memory CD4+ T cells sorted from blood. The receptor set was obtained from a woman aged 30 to 39 in good health. CDR3s include the opening cysteine and the closing phenylalanine or tryptophan. A D gene is named only where the DNA matches it firmly. Only part of the rows carry a size: once, few, many, or a class if the clone is expanded.

V: TRBV5-4; length: 14; J: TRBJ1-1; size: -; D: -; CDR3: CASSWGRGWTEAFF; DNA: TGTGCCAGCAGCTGGGGACGAGGATGGACTGAAGCTTTCTTT
V: TRBV19; length: 12; J: TRBJ2-7; size: -; D: TRBD1; CDR3: CASSIGQGKQYF; DNA: TGTGCCAGTAGTATCGGACAGGGGAAGCAGTACTTC
V: TRBV7-7; length: 13; J: TRBJ2-1; size: once; D: -; CDR3: CASSYRAWGEQFF; DNA: TGTGCCAGCAGCTATAGAGCTTGGGGGGAGCAGTTCTTC
V: TRBV5-1; length: 14; J: TRBJ1-2; size: once; D: -; CDR3: CASSLLQGGYGYTF; DNA: TGCGCCAGCAGCTTACTACAGGGCGGCTATGGCTACACCTTC
V: TRBV2; length: 12; J: TRBJ1-4; size: -; D: -; CDR3: CASELSHEKLFF; DNA: TGTGCCAGCGAGCTAAGTCATGAAAAACTGTTTTTT
V: TRBV27; length: 15; J: TRBJ2-3; size: once; D: -; CDR3: CASSYVRTLTDTQYF; DNA: TGTGCCAGCAGTTACGTCAGGACCCTCACAGATACGCAGTATTTT
V: TRBV5-8; length: 16; J: TRBJ2-7; size: -; D: TRBD1; CDR3: CASSSHPGQGDHEQYF; DNA: TGTGCCAGCAGCTCACACCCGGGACAGGGGGACCACGAGCAGTACTTC
V: TRBV28; length: 14; J: TRBJ1-2; size: -; D: TRBD1; CDR3: CASTLGGQGGGYTF; DNA: TGTGCCAGCACCCTGGGGGGACAGGGTGGAGGCTACACCTTC
V: TRBV5-1; length: 15; J: TRBJ2-5; size: few; D: TRBD1; CDR3: CASSLADRGEKTQYF; DNA: TGCGCCAGCAGCCTCGCTGACAGGGGCGAAAAGACCCAGTACTTC
V: TRBV6-5; length: 12; J: TRBJ2-5; size: few; D: -; CDR3: CASSQEGETQYF; DNA: TGTGCCAGCAGCCAGGAGGGGGAGACCCAGTACTTC
V: TRBV6-5; length: 13; J: TRBJ1-3; size: -; D: -; CDR3: CASRRGSGNTIYF; DNA: TGTGCCAGCAGGCGGGGGTCCGGAAACACCATATATTTT
V: TRBV7-8; length: 17; J: TRBJ2-6; size: -; D: -; CDR3: CASSWSGHPSGANVLTF; DNA: TGTGCCAGCAGCTGGTCGGGACACCCCTCTGGGGCCAACGTCCTGACTTTC
V: TRBV7-9; length: 13; J: TRBJ1-1; size: -; D: -; CDR3: CASSRQANTEAFF; DNA: TGTGCCAGCAGCCGACAGGCGAACACTGAAGCTTTCTTT
V: TRBV10-3; length: 13; J: TRBJ1-1; size: many; D: -; CDR3: CAITTRWDTEAFF; DNA: TGTGCCATCACTACGAGGTGGGACACTGAAGCTTTCTTT
V: TRBV7-9; length: 15; J: TRBJ2-2; size: -; D: -; CDR3: CAISPGTANTGELFF; DNA: TGTGCCATTAGCCCCGGGACGGCGAACACCGGGGAGCTGTTTTTT
V: TRBV19; length: 13; J: TRBJ1-4; size: -; D: -; CDR3: CASRRATNEKLFF; DNA: TGTGCCAGTAGACGAGCTACTAATGAAAAACTGTTTTTT
V: TRBV7-9; length: 15; J: TRBJ2-3; size: -; D: -; CDR3: CASSHQSAGPDTQYF; DNA: TGTGCCAGCAGCCACCAGTCAGCGGGTCCAGATACGCAGTATTTT
V: TRBV19; length: 21; J: TRBJ2-6; size: -; D: TRBD1; CDR3: CASSIDLLRTGAISGANVLTF; DNA: TGTGCCAGTAGTATAGATCTCTTGCGGACAGGGGCCATCTCTGGGGCCAACGTCCTGACTTTC
V: TRBV2; length: 13; J: TRBJ2-2; size: -; D: -; CDR3: CASRAGSTGELFF; DNA: TGTGCCAGCAGGGCAGGTTCCACCGGGGAGCTGTTTTTT
V: TRBV6-1; length: 14; J: TRBJ1-5; size: -; D: -; CDR3: CASMSGLSHQPQHF; DNA: TGTGCCAGCATGAGCGGCTTATCCCATCAGCCCCAGCATTTT